Presented here are 15 T cell receptor beta chains from one specimen sequenced in a study of blood T cells in healthy people across ages. Together with a sample-barcoded 5' primer, a J-beta primer mix was included in a second PCR lasting about 7 to 11 cycles. MiXCR, applied by TCRdb to the 5' RACE reads, yields one record per CDR3 protein. This table holds some 1.5 million distinct CDR3 sequences, approximately 28% found once. The sequenced sample was blood. The receptors were sampled from a woman aged 30 to 39 in good health.

In DNA, the CDR3 is TGTGCCAGCAGCTTGTGGGTTCAGGGGGCTGGGGCCAACGTCCTGACTTTC. Protein: CASSLWVQGAGANVLTF. The chain recombines TRBV5-5 with TRBJ2-6; 7 bases fit TRBD1. This CDR3 spans 17 amino acids. Germline values: CDR1 SGHKS, CDR2 YYEKEE (reference sequence). V shed 1 base, J shed 2 bases, and the junction held 6 bases outside the gene matches. Together with reference TRBV5-5 and TRBJ2-6, the CDR3 gives the full variable domain: DAGVTQSPTHLIKTRGQQVTLRCSPISGHKSVSWYQQVLGQGPQFIFQYYEKEERGRGNFPDRFSARQFPNYSSELNVNALLLGDSALYLCASSLWVQGAGANVLTFGAGSRLTVL.

The rearrangement uses TRBV5-5 and TRBJ2-3, with D possibly being TRBD1 (6 bases). V was pared by 2 bases and J by 4 bases, with 14 bases between. This CDR3 has 15 residues. Germline CDR1 SGHKS, CDR2 YYEKEE (reference sequence). The CDR3 nucleotides are TGTGCCAGCAGCTTTCCCTGGGGGCAAGCAGATACGCAGTATTTT. This encodes CASSFPWGQADTQYF.

As regards this clonotype: A much more abundant neighbour one base away suggests this may be a read error. The CDR3 coding sequence is TGCAGTGCGGACGGGGTTCCTCAAGAGGCCCAGTACTTC. The encoded protein is CSADGVPQEAQYF. This chain joins TRBV20-1 and TRBJ2-5, with a tentative D call TRBD2 (5 bases). There are 13 residues in the CDR3. Germline V gene lookup returns CDR1 DFQATT and CDR2 SNEGSKA (reference sequence).

The V call is TRBV4-1, the J call TRBJ1-5, with D maybe TRBD1 (6 bases). The CDR3 covers 17 residues. Germline values: CDR1 MGHRA, CDR2 YSYEKL. The V end lost 3 bases, the J end lost 0 bases, and 15 bases lay between the germline ends. As DNA, the CDR3 is TGCGCCAGCAGCCAGGTGGGCAGGGGATATAGCAATCAGCCCCAGCATTTT. Protein sequence: CASSQVGRGYSNQPQHF.

V usage is TRBV12-3 or TRBV12-4 and J usage is TRBJ2-3; D is undetermined. The CDR3 has 11 amino acids. Trimming left V 7 bases short and J 2 bases short, with 4 bases between. The CDR3 spells CASKTTDTQYF. DNA for the CDR3: TGTGCCAGCAAAACCACAGATACGCAGTATTTT.

Only a few counts were recorded for this clonotype. The chain carries TRBV9 and TRBJ2-1; possible D gene TRBD2, 5 bases. Trimming removed 0 bases at V and 8 bases at J, with 9 bases between. This CDR3 has 13 residues. The V gene's germline CDR1 is SGDLS and CDR2 YYNGEE. The CDR3 loop is CASSVVSGDEQFF. The CDR3 nucleotides read TGTGCCAGCAGCGTAGTGTCCGGGGATGAGCAGTTCTTC.

This clonotype was detected many times. The V and J genes are TRBV11-1 and TRBJ2-4; a weak D match, TRBD2 (6 bases). This CDR3 region has 16 residues. V dropped 3 bases and J dropped 6 bases, with 18 bases sitting between them. CDR1 is SGHAT, CDR2 FQDESV, per germline (reference sequence). The CDR3 nucleotides read TGTGCCAGCAGCTTTTGTGGGAGGAATGCTGCAAACATTCAGTACTTC. This sequence encodes CASSFCGRNAANIQYF.

As regards this clonotype: A read error may explain this, as a much larger clone is one base away. The V call is TRBV7-2, the J call TRBJ2-1, with D maybe TRBD2 (5 bases). The better agreement between TRBJ2-7 and the DNA end casts doubt on the J call. The germline CDR1 and CDR2 sequences are SGHTA and FQGNSA. This CDR3 contains 15 residues. CDR3 nucleotides: TGTGCCAGCAGCTTAACAGCGGCCTCCTACAATGAGCAGTACTTC. The encoded protein is CASSLTAASYNEQYF.

This clonotype has more than one count but fewer than ten. This chain connects TRBV5-1 to TRBJ1-1; D remains unclear. Germline lookup yields CDR1 SGHRS and CDR2 YFSETQ. This CDR3 region has 15 residues. V was pared by 3 bases and J by 2 bases, with 14 bases between. The CDR3 is CASSSGRARNTEAFF. CDR3 nucleotides: TGCGCCAGCAGCTCGGGCAGAGCCAGAAACACTGAAGCTTTCTTT.

This rearrangement joins TRBV15 to TRBJ1-4, with 12 bases fitting TRBD1. Per germline, CDR1 LNHNV and CDR2 YYDKDF (reference sequence). J was trimmed by 8 bases and V by 5 bases; bases with no gene match: 6. This CDR3 has 15 amino acids. The chain's CDR3 is CATSRRDRGREKLFF. For the CDR3, the DNA is TGTGCCACCAGCCGCCGGGACAGGGGGCGAGAAAAACTGTTTTTT.

This chain connects TRBV12-3 or TRBV12-4 to TRBJ1-2; D call uncertain. V was cut by 4 bases and J by 6 bases, with 15 bases left in between. This CDR3 is 14 amino acids long. The CDR3 reads CASSSYPGKDGYTF. The DNA of the CDR3 is TGTGCCAGCAGTTCCTACCCGGGGAAAGATGGCTACACCTTC.

This clonotype was counted many times. J is TRBJ2-5 and V is TRBV9; D remains unclear. CDR3 size: 14 residues. Trimming cost V 0 bases and J 2 bases, with 8 bases left between them. CDR1 SGDLS and CDR2 YYNGEE come from the germline V gene. The CDR3 loop is CASSVGQLQETQYF. The CDR3 DNA reads as TGTGCCAGCAGCGTAGGGCAGCTTCAAGAGACCCAGTACTTC.

This chain links TRBV12-3 or TRBV12-4 with TRBJ2-7; no definite D call. Deletions cut 4 bases from V and 1 base from J, with 11 bases between. The CDR3 has 14 amino acids. DNA of the CDR3: TGTGCCAGCAGTTCCGATACCCTATCCTACGAGCAGTACTTC. This encodes CASSSDTLSYEQYF.

This clonotype has just a few counts. The rearrangement links TRBV11-2 to TRBJ2-5; D might be TRBD2 (6 bases). Germline-derived CDR1 and CDR2 are SGHAT and FQNNGV. The CDR3 has 13 residues. The V end was cut by 5 bases, the J end by 5 bases, with 12 bases between. Here the CDR3 reads CASSDGGSETQYF. In nucleotides, the CDR3 is TGTGCCAGCAGCGACGGAGGGTCGGAGACCCAGTACTTC.

The V call is TRBV14, the J call TRBJ2-1; 12 bases are shared with TRBD2. Germline V gene lookup returns CDR1 SGHDN and CDR2 FVKESK. J was trimmed by 3 bases and V by 1 base; bases with no gene match: 1. There are 16 residues in the CDR3. The CDR3: CASSQVGLAGYNEQFF. Here the CDR3 DNA reads TGTGCCAGCAGCCAAGTGGGACTAGCGGGCTACAATGAGCAGTTCTTC.